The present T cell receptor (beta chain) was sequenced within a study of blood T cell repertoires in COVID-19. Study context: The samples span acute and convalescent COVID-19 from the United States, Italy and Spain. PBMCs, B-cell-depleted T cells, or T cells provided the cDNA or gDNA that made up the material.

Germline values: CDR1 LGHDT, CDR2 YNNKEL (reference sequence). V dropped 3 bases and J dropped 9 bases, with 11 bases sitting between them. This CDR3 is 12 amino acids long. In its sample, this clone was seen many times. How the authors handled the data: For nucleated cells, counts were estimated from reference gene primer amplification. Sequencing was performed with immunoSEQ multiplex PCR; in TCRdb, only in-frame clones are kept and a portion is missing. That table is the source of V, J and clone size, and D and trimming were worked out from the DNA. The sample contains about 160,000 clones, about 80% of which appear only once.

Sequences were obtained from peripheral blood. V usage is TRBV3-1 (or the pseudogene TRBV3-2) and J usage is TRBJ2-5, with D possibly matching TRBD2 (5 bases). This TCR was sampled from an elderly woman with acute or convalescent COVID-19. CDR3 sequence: CASSQPGVAQYF. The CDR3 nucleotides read TGTGCCAGCAGCCAGCCCGGGGTGGCCCAGTACTTC.